This TCR beta chain originates from a study of blood T cell repertoires in COVID-19. About the research overall: Spain, Italy and the United States supplied samples that represented acute and convalescent COVID-19. Sources were T cells, B-cell-depleted T cells, or PBMCs; the material itself was cDNA or gDNA.

Unmatched junction bases numbered 6, after V lost 0 bases and J lost 11 bases. Per germline, CDR1 SGHRS and CDR2 YFSETQ. CDR3 size: 13 residues. In the authors' workflow: Reference gene primer amplification yielded estimated nucleated cell counts. Only in-frame clones appear in the TCRdb table, and some are missing; sequencing was by immunoSEQ multiplex PCR. V and J calls and clone size are given by that table; D and trimming were obtained from the DNA. The sample consists of approximately 300,000 clones, 88% of them appearing once. This chain joins TRBV5-1 and TRBJ1-1; 8 bases line up with TRBD1. The receptor's source is a woman in her forties or fifties with active or convalescent COVID-19. The sample consisted of peripheral blood. The CDR3 protein is CASSLVQGAEAFF. The CDR3 DNA follows: TGCGCCAGCAGCTTGGTCCAGGGGGCAGAGGCTTTCTTT.